This passage covers 8 T cell receptor beta chains from one sample sequenced in a study of T cell clonotyping in hematopoietic cell transplantation. Clones were read by immunoSEQ multiplex PCR, and TCRdb kept only the in-frame ones, dropping some. The table includes some 6,300 clones, approximately 78% detected once. Here the sequenced sample was peripheral blood mononuclear cells, taken 180 days after allogeneic stem cell transplant. These receptors were obtained from a male patient in his 70s who had an allogeneic stem cell transplant from an unrelated donor, so T cells may come from the graft donor. Some clones in this sample may be carry-over from other donors' samples.

The rearrangement uses TRBV6-5 and TRBJ1-4, with a tentative D call TRBD1 (5 bases). This CDR3 has 15 amino acids. Germline lookup yields CDR1 MNHEY and CDR2 SVGAGI. V lost 6 bases, J lost 7 bases, and 18 bases lay in between. The CDR3 protein is CASRLGVRGREKLFF. The CDR3 region has the DNA TGTGCCAGCAGACTCGGGGTGAGGGGTCGTGAAAAACTGTTTTTT.

The chain has TRBV6-5 and TRBJ2-3; no clear D gene. CDR3 length equals 14 residues. From germline, CDR1 is MNHEY and CDR2 SVGAGI. The V end was cut by 4 bases, the J end by 4 bases, with 12 bases between. For the CDR3, the DNA is TGTGCCAGCAGTTTTACACTGGGTTCAGATACGCAGTATTTT. This gives the protein CASSFTLGSDTQYF.

The chain combines TRBV5-6 with TRBJ2-1; 12 bases line up with TRBD2. There are 15 residues in the CDR3. CDR1 and CDR2 from the germline V gene are SGHDT and YYEEEE. With 3 bases clipped from V and 9 bases from J, the junction kept 7 bases outside the gene matches. The CDR3 region is CASSSLGLAGFEQFF. Here the CDR3 DNA reads TGTGCCAGCAGCTCGTTAGGACTAGCGGGATTTGAGCAGTTCTTC.

Here the CDR3 reads CASSELAGGPSDTQYF. In nucleotides, the CDR3 is TGTGCCAGCAGCGAATTAGCGGGAGGGCCCTCAGATACGCAGTATTTT. This chain joins TRBV9 and TRBJ2-3, with 11 nucleotides matching TRBD2. Germline values: CDR1 SGDLS, CDR2 YYNGEE. V trimming: 3 bases; J trimming: 4 bases; junction bases outside the gene matches: 7. This CDR3 is built from 16 residues.

The chain has TRBV5-4 and TRBJ2-1; no definite D call. Germline V gene sequence: CDR1 SGHNT, CDR2 YYREEE (reference sequence). This CDR3 contains 17 residues. V was clipped by 0 bases and J by 3 bases, with 16 bases between them. CDR3 sequence: CASSLATSMWVYNEQFF. The CDR3 DNA reads as TGTGCCAGCAGCTTGGCTACCAGTATGTGGGTCTACAATGAGCAGTTCTTC.

The gene calls are TRBV28 and TRBJ2-1, with 7 bases fitting TRBD2. Germline V gene lookup returns CDR1 MDHEN and CDR2 SYDVKM. This CDR3 is 15 amino acids long. V trimming: 3 bases; J trimming: 8 bases; junction bases outside the gene matches: 10. CDR3 sequence: CASSFGGGALDEQFF. The CDR3 nucleotides read TGTGCCAGCAGTTTCGGGGGAGGGGCCTTAGATGAGCAGTTCTTC.

The V and J genes are TRBV5-6 and TRBJ1-2; D gene uncertain. The V end was cut by 0 bases, the J end by 8 bases, with 8 bases between. Per germline, CDR1 SGHDT and CDR2 YYEEEE. The CDR3 runs 12 residues. The CDR3 is CASSLGAGGYTF. CDR3 DNA: TGTGCCAGCAGCTTGGGGGCCGGCGGCTACACCTTC.

The V and J genes are TRBV7-2 and TRBJ2-7; no clear D gene. The CDR3 loop spans 14 amino acids. The germline gives CDR1 SGHTA, CDR2 FQGNSA. Trimming removed 5 bases from V and 1 base from J, with 12 bases in between. The CDR3 protein is CASSVNFLSYEQYF. The CDR3, as DNA: TGTGCCAGCAGCGTAAACTTCCTGTCCTACGAGCAGTACTTC.